This TCR beta chain was retrieved from a study of T cells after yellow fever vaccination. TCRdb reprocessed the 5' RACE reads via MiXCR and lists one record per CDR3 protein. The repertoire holds over 130,000 distinct CDR3 sequences, with roughly 8% as singletons. Findings and limits, study-wide: Weaker, the secondary response peaked sooner, at day 5 versus 15.

This CDR3 is built from 12 residues. The trim removed 7 bases at V and 6 bases at J, leaving 3 bases unmatched. The germline gives CDR1 MNHEY, CDR2 SVGAGI. In this sample, this clonotype turned up many times. Its antigen remains unidentified. The chain recombines TRBV6-5 with TRBJ2-7, with 10 positions matching TRBD2. The receptor's source is a man aged 30 to 39 who received the YFV17D yellow fever vaccine. The sample here was CD4+ T cells sorted from PBMCs, taken 5 days after the yellow fever booster vaccination. CDR3 DNA: TGTGCCAGCAACAGCGGGAGGGGCGAGCAGTACTTC. It yields the protein CASNSGRGEQYF.